Below are 24 T cell receptor beta chains sequenced from a single sample in a study of T cells in narcolepsy. The data were produced by immunoSEQ multiplex PCR, yet TCRdb's version contains in-frame clones alone and is incomplete. The sample lists fewer than 25,000 clones, 75% to 85% occurring once. What was sequenced was memory (CD45RA-) CD4+ T cells from blood. The source of these receptors is a human donor in good health.

J is TRBJ1-2 and V is TRBV29-1; tentatively, D is TRBD1 (5 bases). Germline CDR1 is SQVTM and CDR2 is ANQGSEA. Trimming removed 4 bases at V and 8 bases at J, with 26 bases between. The CDR3 totals 16 residues. CDR3 loop: CSVVKRRDGAFQGYTF. The CDR3 DNA sequence: TGCAGCGTTGTTAAGAGGCGGGACGGAGCTTTTCAAGGCTACACCTTC.

V gene TRBV5-1 combines with J gene TRBJ2-5; unclear D gene. CDR1 SGHRS and CDR2 YFSETQ come from the germline V gene. V gave up 3 bases and J gave up 4 bases, with 10 bases separating them. The length of the CDR3 is 13 residues. The CDR3 loop is CASSSGMVETQYF. In DNA form, the CDR3 reads TGCGCCAGCAGCTCAGGAATGGTAGAGACCCAGTACTTC.

The chain carries TRBV2 and TRBJ1-2; D gene ambiguous. The CDR3 has 14 amino acids. V lost 9 bases to trimming and J lost 2 bases, with 16 bases between them. The germline gives CDR1 SNHLY, CDR2 FYNNEI. CDR3 coding DNA: TGTGCCAGTACACGATCGGGAGCGAACTATGGCTACACCTTC. Protein sequence: CASTRSGANYGYTF.

The V gene is TRBV2, the J gene TRBJ2-2; D might be TRBD2 (5 bases). Between the trimmed V and J ends, which lost 7 bases and 7 bases, there was a span of 16 bases. Germline CDR1 and CDR2: SNHLY and FYNNEI. This CDR3 has 14 residues. The CDR3 is CASTPGNSNGELFF. CDR3 DNA: TGTGCCAGCACTCCCGGGAACTCCAACGGGGAGCTGTTTTTT.

For the CDR3, the DNA is TGTGCCAGCAGTTATACTAGCGGGCAAACAGATACGCAGTATTTT. This sequence encodes CASSYTSGQTDTQYF. J is TRBJ2-3 and V is TRBV6-5; TRBD2 matches at 9 bases. There are 15 residues in the CDR3. CDR1 and CDR2 from the germline V gene are MNHEY and SVGAGI. Losses at the gene ends were 3 bases for V and 3 bases for J; bases not matched to a gene: 4.

The chain employs TRBV6-1 and TRBJ1-5; 7 bases match TRBD1. The J segment lost 2 bases and the V segment lost 6 bases, leaving 7 bases of the junction unmatched. Looked up from germline, CDR1 is MNHNS and CDR2 is SASEGT. The CDR3 spans 15 residues. The CDR3: CASRKKGTGNQPQHF. Written as DNA, the CDR3 is TGTGCCAGCAGGAAGAAAGGGACAGGCAATCAGCCCCAGCATTTT.

The chain carries TRBV7-9 and TRBJ1-1; D may be TRBD1 (5 bases). The V gene lost 6 bases and the J gene lost 6 bases, with 17 bases spanning the gap. The length of the CDR3 is 14 residues. Germline V gene sequence: CDR1 SEHNR, CDR2 FQNEAQ (reference sequence). CDR3 nucleotides: TGTGCCAGCAGTCCGGGACTCCAGAGTGCTGAAGCTTTCTTT. Translating gives CASSPGLQSAEAFF.

With regard to this clone: At one end, the junction sequence differs from germline, possibly due to a read error. V is TRBV5-4 and J is TRBJ2-2; D is tentatively TRBD1 or TRBD2 (5 bases each). The germline V gene has CDR1 SGHNT and CDR2 YYREEE (reference sequence). The CDR3 contains 15 residues. DNA of the CDR3: TGTGCCAGCAGCTCCGGGACCACGAACGCCGGGGAGCTGTTTTTT. This codes for CASSSGTTNAGELFF.

The V and J genes are TRBV7-9 and TRBJ2-1; D might be TRBD2 (6 bases). This CDR3 contains 17 residues. Germline V gene sequence: CDR1 SEHNR, CDR2 FQNEAQ (reference sequence). The germline V and J ends were trimmed by 5 bases and 8 bases, with 25 bases remaining between them. CDR3 sequence: CASSPRVSGFSMDEQFF. The CDR3 bases are TGTGCCAGCAGCCCGAGGGTCAGCGGGTTCAGCATGGATGAGCAGTTCTTC.

The chain links TRBV10-3 to TRBJ1-2; 8 bases line up with TRBD1. Germline V CDR1 and CDR2: ENHRY, SYGVKD. The length of the CDR3 is 15 residues. V gave up 7 bases and J gave up 0 bases; unmatched junction bases: 7. The DNA for the CDR3 is TGTGCCATCACGGGGACAGGCGAAGCTAACTATGGCTACACCTTC. It is translated as CAITGTGEANYGYTF.

The table lists this clone with a count of one. The gene calls are TRBV11-3 and TRBJ2-1, with a tentative D call TRBD1 (6 bases). Trimming cost V 1 base and J 9 bases, with 10 bases left between them. Germline lookup yields CDR1 SGHNT and CDR2 YENEEA. The CDR3 is 13 amino acids. CDR3 in amino acids: CASSLGGRREQFF. CDR3 DNA sequence: TGTGCCAGCAGCTTAGGGGGGCGGCGTGAGCAGTTCTTC. The entire variable domain, with the rest obtained from reference TRBV11-3 and TRBJ2-1, is as follows: EAGVVQSPRYKIIEKKQPVAFWCNPISGHNTLYWYLQNLGQGPELLIRYENEEAVDDSQLPKDRFSAERLKGVDSTLKIQPAELGDSAVYLCASSLGGRREQFFGPGTRLTVL.

This clone turned up a few times. The chain is built from TRBV30 and TRBJ1-5, with TRBD1 matching 7 bases. CDR1 GTSNPN and CDR2 SVGIG come from the germline V gene (reference sequence). This CDR3 has 15 residues. Trimming removed 2 bases from V and 5 bases from J; junction bases left unmatched: 9. The CDR3 DNA is TGTGCCTGGAGTCCCCCAGGGGGGGCGGATCAGCCCCAGCATTTT. Protein: CAWSPPGGADQPQHF.

There are a few counts of this clone. The genes are TRBV7-2 and TRBJ1-4, with TRBD1 matching over 9 bases. Trimming at V came to 5 bases and at J to 5 bases, leaving 6 bases not matched to a gene. The CDR3 sequence is 15 residues long. CDR1 and CDR2 (germline): SGHTA, FQGNSA. The DNA for the CDR3 is TGTGCCAGCAGCCCCCGGGACAGGGCGAATGAAAAACTGTTTTTT. This sequence encodes CASSPRDRANEKLFF.

This chain connects TRBV7-9 to TRBJ2-1, with 8 nucleotides matching TRBD2. Germline V lookup: CDR1 SEHNR, CDR2 FQNEAQ (reference sequence). V shed 1 base and J 6 bases; nucleotides not matched to a gene: 5. CDR3 length: 15 amino acids. CDR3 nucleotide sequence: TGTGCCAGCAGCTTAGGGGCGGGAGGCTTCAATGAGCAGTTCTTC. Translation: CASSLGAGGFNEQFF.

The chain links TRBV27 to TRBJ2-3; 7 bases fit TRBD2. CDR1 is MNHEY and CDR2 is SMNVEV in the germline V gene (reference sequence). Trimming at V came to 3 bases and at J to 2 bases, leaving 14 bases not matched to a gene. The CDR3 covers 18 residues. CDR3 DNA: TGTGCCAGCAGTTTGACCCCACGGGAGGACCTCTCCACAGATACGCAGTATTTT. Protein: CASSLTPREDLSTDTQYF.

This chain uses TRBV7-9 with TRBJ1-1, with D tentatively TRBD1 (6 bases). Trimming pared 1 base from V and 8 bases from J, leaving 14 bases between. Germline-derived CDR1 and CDR2 are SEHNR and FQNEAQ (reference sequence). CDR3 size: 14 residues. CDR3 sequence: CASSLVIPGTEAFF. The CDR3 nucleotides are TGTGCCAGCAGCTTAGTGATCCCCGGGACAGAAGCTTTCTTT. Complete variable domain (other parts from reference TRBV7-9 and TRBJ1-1): DTGVSQNPRHKITKRGQNVTFRCDPISEHNRLYWYRQTLGQGPEFLTYFQNEAQLEKSRLLSDRFSAERPKGSFSTLEIQRTEQGDSAMYLCASSLVIPGTEAFFGQGTRLTVV.

This clone has a single count. This chain joins TRBV5-6 and TRBJ2-1; 9 positions match TRBD1. CDR1 SGHDT and CDR2 YYEEEE come from the germline V gene. J lost 0 bases, V lost 4 bases, and 5 bases had no gene match. There are 16 residues in the CDR3. CDR3: CASSPDRGSSYNEQFF. The CDR3 DNA follows: TGTGCCAGCAGCCCCGACAGGGGGAGCTCCTACAATGAGCAGTTCTTC. The entire variable domain, with the rest obtained from reference TRBV5-6 and TRBJ2-1, is as follows: DAGVTQSPTHLIKTRGQQVTLRCSPKSGHDTVSWYQQALGQGPQFIFQYYEEEERQRGNFPDRFSGHQFPNYSSELNVNALLLGDSALYLCASSPDRGSSYNEQFFGPGTRLTVL.

The chain employs TRBV19 and TRBJ2-3; 14 bases are a match to TRBD2. In germline, CDR1 is LNHDA, CDR2 SQIVND (reference sequence). V dropped 5 bases and J dropped 7; count of bases not matched to a gene: 8. This CDR3 is 16 amino acids long. The CDR3 protein is CASSLSTSGRGYTQYF. CDR3 in DNA: TGTGCCAGTAGTCTATCGACTAGCGGGAGGGGATATACGCAGTATTTT. The variable domain in full, completed from reference TRBV19 and TRBJ2-3, reads DGGITQSPKYLFRKEGQNVTLSCEQNLNHDAMYWYRQDPGQGLRLIYYSQIVNDFQKGDIAEGYSVSREKKESFPLTVTSAQKNPTAFYLCASSLSTSGRGYTQYFGPGTRLTVL.

This rearrangement joins TRBV28 to TRBJ2-2; no clear D gene. CDR3 length equals 15 residues. The germline V gene encodes CDR1 MDHEN and CDR2 SYDVKM. V was trimmed by 1 base and J by 5 bases, leaving 11 bases between them. CDR3 loop: CASSLFALGTGELFF. The CDR3 nucleotides read TGTGCCAGCAGTTTATTTGCTTTGGGGACCGGGGAGCTGTTTTTT.

This rearrangement joins TRBV7-8 to TRBJ2-5; D is perhaps TRBD2 (5 bases). This CDR3 region has 18 residues. The germline CDR1 and CDR2 sequences are SGHVS and FQNEAQ. V lost 1 base and J 1 base, leaving 19 bases between the germline ends. The CDR3 is CASSLVYPGLVRQETQYF. Written as DNA, the CDR3 is TGTGCCAGCAGCTTAGTTTACCCTGGACTCGTCCGCCAAGAGACCCAGTACTTC. The whole variable domain, filled in from reference TRBV7-8 and TRBJ2-5, reads GAGVSQSPRYKVAKRGQDVALRCDPISGHVSLFWYQQALGQGPEFLTYFQNEAQLDKSGLPSDRFFAERPEGSVSTLKIQRTQQEDSAVYLCASSLVYPGLVRQETQYFGPGTRLLVL.

The chain recombines TRBV6-5 with TRBJ2-1; TRBD1 aligns across 7 bases. This CDR3 is built from 16 residues. Germline loops: CDR1 MNHEY, CDR2 SVGAGI. With V trimmed by 2 bases and J by 9 bases, 13 bases remained unmatched. The chain's CDR3 is CASSYQGQEVGREQFF. The DNA for the CDR3 is TGTGCCAGCAGTTACCAAGGACAGGAGGTAGGCCGTGAGCAGTTCTTC.

The chain carries TRBV28 and TRBJ2-1, with a possible D match to TRBD1 (7 bases). This CDR3 is built from 16 residues. V shed 3 bases and J shed 8 bases, with 20 bases lying between them. CDR1 and CDR2 (germline): MDHEN, SYDVKM. This chain's CDR3 is CASSFKTEEGADEQFF. The CDR3 DNA reads TGTGCCAGCAGTTTCAAAACAGAGGAGGGGGCGGATGAGCAGTTCTTC.

V and J are TRBV2 and TRBJ2-7; D possibly uses TRBD1 or TRBD2 (5 bases each). From germline, CDR1 is SNHLY and CDR2 FYNNEI. The length of the CDR3 is 11 residues. V was pared by 7 bases and J by 9 bases, with 13 bases between. Here the CDR3 reads CASTQWGLQYF. The CDR3 nucleotides are TGTGCCAGCACCCAATGGGGGTTGCAGTACTTC.

The V and J genes are TRBV18 and TRBJ1-1, with 7 bases aligning to TRBD1. Germline loops: CDR1 KGHSH, CDR2 LQKENI. This CDR3 has 14 amino acids. V was clipped by 6 bases and J by 0 bases; unmatched bases: 4. CDR3 loop: CASSPGQLNTEAFF. In nucleotides, the CDR3 is TGTGCCAGCTCGCCGGGACAGTTGAACACTGAAGCTTTCTTT.